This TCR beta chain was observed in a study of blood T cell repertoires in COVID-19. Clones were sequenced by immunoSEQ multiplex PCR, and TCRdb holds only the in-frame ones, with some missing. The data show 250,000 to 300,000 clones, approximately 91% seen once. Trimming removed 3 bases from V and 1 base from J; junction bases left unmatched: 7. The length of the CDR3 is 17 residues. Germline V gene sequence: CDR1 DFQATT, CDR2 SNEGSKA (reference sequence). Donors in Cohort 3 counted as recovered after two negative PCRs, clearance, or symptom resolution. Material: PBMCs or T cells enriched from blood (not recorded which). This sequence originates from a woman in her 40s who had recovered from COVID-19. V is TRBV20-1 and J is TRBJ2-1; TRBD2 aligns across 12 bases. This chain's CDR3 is CSASSLAGGPSYNEQFF. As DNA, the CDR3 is TGCAGTGCTAGTTCCCTAGCGGGAGGGCCTTCCTACAATGAGCAGTTCTTC.